These 19 T cell receptor beta chains share one sample of origin, sequenced in a study of T cell repertoires in cytomegalovirus infection. Each CDR3 protein gets one entry after TCRdb re-called the reads with MiXCR. The sample contains under 200,000 distinct CDR3 sequences, 9.5% of which appear only once. Sample: PBMCs. Receptors originate from a human donor in good health (CMV status not recorded). Some clones in this sample may be carry-over from other donors' samples.

The chain employs TRBV14 and TRBJ1-1, with D possibly matching TRBD1 (5 bases). With 3 bases removed from V and 0 bases from J, the gap between germline ends came to 14 bases. CDR1 and CDR2 from the germline V gene are SGHDN and FVKESK. This CDR3 has 16 residues. Here the CDR3 DNA reads TGTGCCAGCAGCCACAAATGGGGGGTTATGAACACTGAAGCTTTCTTT. It yields the protein CASSHKWGVMNTEAFF.

This clonotype was observed many times. This chain links TRBV11-3 with TRBJ2-1; TRBD1 agrees at 7 bases. In germline, CDR1 is SGHNT, CDR2 YENEEA. The CDR3 is 17 residues long. Trimming cost V 5 bases and J 1 base; bases outside gene matches: 11. In nucleotides, the CDR3 is TGTGCCAGCAGCCTAAACTATGGACAGGCTTCCTACAATGAGCAGTTCTTC. Residues: CASSLNYGQASYNEQFF.

This clonotype was found a few times. V usage is TRBV11-2 and J usage is TRBJ2-3; TRBD1 agrees at 8 bases. Germline V CDR1 and CDR2: SGHAT, FQNNGV. CDR3 size: 15 residues. V was clipped by 6 bases and J by 1 base; unmatched bases: 6. The CDR3 region has the DNA TGTGCCAGCAGTCAGAGGGACAGGCGCACAGATACGCAGTATTTT. Its protein product is CASSQRDRRTDTQYF.

V and J are TRBV20-1 and TRBJ2-3; D is unresolved. The CDR3 contains 12 residues. V gave up 3 bases and J gave up 3 bases, with 7 bases separating them. The V gene's germline CDR1 is DFQATT and CDR2 SNEGSKA (reference sequence). Here the CDR3 DNA reads TGCAGTGCTAGTTGGGGAACAGATACGCAGTATTTT. Residues: CSASWGTDTQYF.

As regards this clonotype: A much larger clone lies one base from this, so it may be a read error. The chain recombines TRBV5-4 with TRBJ2-1; no clear D gene. Germline values: CDR1 SGHNT, CDR2 YYREEE (reference sequence). The CDR3 is made up of 14 amino acids. As DNA, the CDR3 is TGTGCCAGCAGCTACCGCGGAGAGAACAATGAGCAGATCTTC. As protein: CASSYRGENNEQIF.

This clonotype was detected ten times or more. V usage is TRBV4-1 and J usage is TRBJ1-4; 10 bases fit TRBD1. The CDR3 is 16 amino acids. Per the germline V gene, CDR1 is MGHRA and CDR2 is YSYEKL. V lost 3 bases, J lost 6 bases, and 7 bases stayed unmatched. The CDR3 DNA reads as TGCGCCAGCAGCCAGGGTACCGGGACAGGGGATGAAAAACTGTTTTTT. This gives the protein CASSQGTGTGDEKLFF.

The J gene is TRBJ2-7, the V gene TRBV28; 9 nucleotides align to TRBD2. CDR3 length: 17 residues. J was trimmed by 4 bases and V by 2 bases; bases with no gene match: 12. Per the germline V gene, CDR1 is MDHEN and CDR2 is SYDVKM. The DNA of the CDR3 is TGTGCCAGCAGTTTAACTAGGGGGGCGGGGGGGACGTACGAGCAGTACTTC. Translating gives CASSLTRGAGGTYEQYF.

V is TRBV7-3 and J is TRBJ2-6; TRBD2 matches at 8 bases. The germline gives CDR1 SGHTA, CDR2 FQGTGA. The CDR3 sequence is 18 residues long. The J segment lost 4 bases and the V segment lost 2 bases, leaving 10 bases of the junction unmatched. The CDR3 loop is CASSLSSSGSPGANVLTF. The CDR3, as DNA: TGTGCCAGCAGCTTATCGTCGAGCGGGAGCCCCGGGGCCAACGTCCTGACTTTC.

This clonotype has a count of ten or more. CDR3 in amino acids: CASSLSPDTQYF. DNA of the CDR3: TGTGCCAGCAGTTTATCCCCAGATACGCAGTATTTT. The chain has TRBV27 and TRBJ2-3, with D hard to call. Trimming took off 0 bases at V and 4 bases at J, with 2 bases between the two ends. The CDR3 is 12 amino acids. The V gene's germline CDR1 is MNHEY and CDR2 SMNVEV (reference sequence).

This clonotype was found many times. The V call is TRBV7-2, the J call TRBJ2-7; the match to TRBD2 covers 7 bases. This CDR3 spans 15 amino acids. The germline V gene has CDR1 SGHTA and CDR2 FQGNSA. The V gene end was trimmed by 1 base and the J gene end by 4 bases; junction bases not matched to a gene: 7. The CDR3 bases are TGTGCCAGCAGCTTAGGCGGCGGGAGAGGATACGAGCAGTACTTC. This translates into CASSLGGGRGYEQYF.

The chain uses TRBV6-2 or TRBV6-3 and TRBJ1-1; the D gene is possibly TRBD1 (5 bases). This CDR3 has 15 residues. V gave up 5 bases and J gave up 1 base, with 14 bases separating them. From germline, CDR1 is MNHEY and CDR2 SVGEGT. The DNA of the CDR3 is TGTGCCAGCAGTCCACGTGGACATGGGAACACTGAAGCTTTCTTT. It yields the protein CASSPRGHGNTEAFF.

This clonotype has a handful of counts. The chain has TRBV19 and TRBJ2-1; 11 nucleotides line up with TRBD1. CDR1 and CDR2 (germline): LNHDA, SQIVND (reference sequence). Trimming took 4 bases from V and 7 from J; bases not matched to a gene: 12. The CDR3 totals 17 residues. The CDR3 is CASSKYTGTGGLNEQFF. CDR3 bases: TGTGCCAGTAGTAAATATACTGGGACAGGGGGGCTTAATGAGCAGTTCTTC.

This clonotype has ten or more counts. The chain combines TRBV7-9 with TRBJ2-7; D possibly corresponds to TRBD2 (5 bases). This CDR3 contains 15 residues. V was cut by 3 bases and J by 2 bases, with 14 bases left in between. CDR1 and CDR2 from the germline V gene are SEHNR and FQNEAQ (reference sequence). CDR3 loop: CASSFGLNEAYEQYF. The CDR3 DNA reads TGTGCCAGCAGCTTCGGACTCAACGAAGCCTACGAGCAGTACTTC.

This clonotype was seen ten or more times. V is TRBV20-1 and J is TRBJ1-1, with TRBD1 identical over 10 bases. This CDR3 is 13 amino acids long. Germline V lookup: CDR1 DFQATT, CDR2 SNEGSKA (reference sequence). Trimming took 6 bases from V and 1 from J; bases not matched to a gene: 2. In DNA, the CDR3 is TGCAGTGCGGGGACAGGGGCGAACACTGAAGCTTTCTTT. This translates into CSAGTGANTEAFF.

In its sample, this clonotype was seen many times. V and J are TRBV7-6 and TRBJ2-7, with 8 bases matching TRBD2. CDR3 length equals 15 residues. Germline values: CDR1 SGHVS, CDR2 FNYEAQ. V lost 5 bases and J lost 3; bases outside the gene matches: 9. CDR3 in DNA: TGTGCCAGCAGCCCACGGGGGGGCAATTTCTACGAGCAGTACTTC. This encodes CASSPRGGNFYEQYF.

This clonotype has ten or more counts. The genes are TRBV28 and TRBJ1-2; D call uncertain. Germline CDR1 MDHEN, CDR2 SYDVKM. With 6 bases removed from V and 4 bases from J, the gap between germline ends came to 6 bases. The length of the CDR3 is 11 residues. For the CDR3, the DNA is TGTGCCAGCAGGAGTCCCTATGGCTACACCTTC. This codes for CASRSPYGYTF.

This clonotype was counted at least ten times. The chain employs TRBV28 and TRBJ1-2, with D hard to call. V lost 2 bases and J 8 bases, leaving 9 bases between the germline ends. Germline V lookup: CDR1 MDHEN, CDR2 SYDVKM. The CDR3 runs 12 residues. CDR3 DNA sequence: TGTGCCAGCAGTTTAGAAGTCTGGGGCTACACCTTC. This gives the protein CASSLEVWGYTF.

The chain combines TRBV2 with TRBJ1-6; 7 positions match TRBD1. The CDR3 spans 13 residues. The V segment lost 10 bases and the J segment 7 bases; nucleotides outside the gene matches: 7. The germline V gene has CDR1 SNHLY and CDR2 FYNNEI. The CDR3, as DNA: TGTGCCAACAAACAGGGGTGGAATTCACCCCTCCACTTT. Translated: CANKQGWNSPLHF.

Many counts were recorded for this clonotype. The chain employs TRBV7-2 and TRBJ2-7; the D call may be TRBD1 or TRBD2 (5 bases each). Per the germline V gene, CDR1 is SGHTA and CDR2 is FQGNSA. Trimming removed 1 base from V and 2 bases from J, with 18 bases in between. This CDR3 contains 17 residues. CDR3 sequence reads: CASSLGSLGTVPYEQYF. The CDR3 nucleotides read TGTGCCAGCAGCTTAGGGTCGCTTGGGACGGTTCCCTACGAGCAGTACTTC.